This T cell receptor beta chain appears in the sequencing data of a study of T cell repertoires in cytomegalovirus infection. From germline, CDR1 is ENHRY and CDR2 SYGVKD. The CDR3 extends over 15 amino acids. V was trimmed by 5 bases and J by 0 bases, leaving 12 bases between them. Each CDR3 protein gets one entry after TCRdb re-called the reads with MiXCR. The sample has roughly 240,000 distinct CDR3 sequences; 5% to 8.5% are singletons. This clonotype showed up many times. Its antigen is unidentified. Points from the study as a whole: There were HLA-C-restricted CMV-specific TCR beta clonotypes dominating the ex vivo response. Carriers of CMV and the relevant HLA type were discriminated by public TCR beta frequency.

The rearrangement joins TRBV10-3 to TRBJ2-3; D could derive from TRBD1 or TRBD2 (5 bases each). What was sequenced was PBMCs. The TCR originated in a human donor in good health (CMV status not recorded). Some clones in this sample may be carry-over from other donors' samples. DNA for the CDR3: TGTGCCATCAGTCCACCGGGACGGAGCACAGATACGCAGTATTTT. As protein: CAISPPGRSTDTQYF.